This T cell receptor (beta chain) was documented in a study of beta chain features in type 1 diabetes. Study-level findings and limits: Reduced insertions and increased deletions marked VDJ junctions in type 1 diabetes patients. Type 1 diabetes patients had TCRB CDR3s that were shorter (moderately but significantly so) in all four CD4+ subsets. Patients' naive, central memory and regulatory TCRB repertoires appeared more alike than those of healthy donors.

In this sample, this clone turned up a few times. No antigen is known for it. With 5 bases clipped from V and 4 bases from J, the junction kept 2 bases outside the gene matches. CDR1 and CDR2 (germline): SEHNR, FQNEAQ (reference sequence). The CDR3 runs 13 residues. Reverse transcription of all isolated RNA meant that expressed TCRB transcripts were sequenced. Generated by immunoSEQ multiplex PCR, the TCRdb table keeps only in-frame clones and is missing some. Of approximately 250,000 clones detected, about 10% appear once; the ten largest clones hold 0.03% to 0.04%. Material for sequencing was naive CD4+ T cells from blood. This sequence was found in a woman under 30 in good health. The V and J genes are TRBV7-9 and TRBJ2-1; 7 bases map to TRBD1. CDR3 in amino acids: CASSRDRYNEQFF. Here the CDR3 DNA reads TGTGCCAGCAGCCGGGACAGATACAATGAGCAGTTCTTC. Full variable domain (rest looked up from reference TRBV7-9 and TRBJ2-1): DTGVSQNPRHKITKRGQNVTFRCDPISEHNRLYWYRQTLGQGPEFLTYFQNEAQLEKSRLLSDRFSAERPKGSFSTLEIQRTEQGDSAMYLCASSRDRYNEQFFGPGTRLTVL.